This note documents a single T cell receptor (beta chain) sequence. The antigen is unknown. This record comes from a study of T cell repertoires in cytomegalovirus infection. In the study overall: In the study, CMV epitopes included recently identified HLA-C-restricted and well-studied HLA-B-restricted ones. Indications came from public TCR beta signatures; they pointed to CMV infection and to a matching HLA type.

TCRdb analysed the reads with MiXCR anew, one entry per CDR3 protein. The sample gives some 700,000 distinct CDR3 sequences, around a third of which show up once; around a sixth is in the top ten. The CDR3 is made up of 13 amino acids. Trimming removed 8 bases from V and 6 bases from J, with 11 bases in between. CDR1 and CDR2 (germline): SNHLY, FYNNEI. The study's findings and limits: HLA-C-restricted CMV-specific TCR beta clonotypes were dominant in the ex vivo response.

The rearrangement uses TRBV2 and TRBJ1-6; D is uncertain. This TCR was recovered from a human donor in good health (CMV status not recorded). Some clones in this sample may be carry-over from other donors' samples. The sequences come from cultured PBMCs, collected from culture after CMV antigen stimulation. This CDR3 reads CASYGQVNSPLHF. CDR3 coding DNA: TGTGCCAGCTATGGGCAGGTTAATTCACCCCTCCACTTT.